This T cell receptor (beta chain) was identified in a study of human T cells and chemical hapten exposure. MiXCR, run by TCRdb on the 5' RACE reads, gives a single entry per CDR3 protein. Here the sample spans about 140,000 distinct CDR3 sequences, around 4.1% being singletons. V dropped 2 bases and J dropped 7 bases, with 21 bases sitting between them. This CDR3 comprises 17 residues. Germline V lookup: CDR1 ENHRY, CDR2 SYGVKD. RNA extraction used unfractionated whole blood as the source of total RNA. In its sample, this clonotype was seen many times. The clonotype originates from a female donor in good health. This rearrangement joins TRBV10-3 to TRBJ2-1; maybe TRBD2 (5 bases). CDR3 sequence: CAISETNFPGYGNEQFF. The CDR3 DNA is TGTGCCATCAGTGAGACTAATTTCCCGGGGTATGGAAATGAGCAGTTCTTC.